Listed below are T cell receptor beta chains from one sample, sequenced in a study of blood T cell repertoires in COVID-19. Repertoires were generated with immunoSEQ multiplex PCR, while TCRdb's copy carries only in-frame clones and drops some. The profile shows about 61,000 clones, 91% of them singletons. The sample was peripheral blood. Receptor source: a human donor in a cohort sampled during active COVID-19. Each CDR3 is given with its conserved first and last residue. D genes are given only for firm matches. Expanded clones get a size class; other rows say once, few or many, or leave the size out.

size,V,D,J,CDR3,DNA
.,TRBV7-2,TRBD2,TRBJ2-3,CASSLEGRGGTDTQYF,TGTGCCAGCAGCTTAGAAGGACGGGGGGGCACAGATACGCAGTATTTT
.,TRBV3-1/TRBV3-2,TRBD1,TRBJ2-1,CASSLTGGIDSYNEQFF,TGTGCCAGCAGCCTCACAGGGGGCATCGACTCCTACAATGAGCAGTTCTTC
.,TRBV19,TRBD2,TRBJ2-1,CASSSSSGTRYNEQFF,TGTGCCAGCTCATCCTCCTCCGGGACTAGATACAATGAGCAGTTCTTC
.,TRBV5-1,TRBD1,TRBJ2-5,CASSGQGQGEETQYF,TGCGCCAGCAGCGGCCAGGGACAGGGTGAAGAGACCCAGTACTTC
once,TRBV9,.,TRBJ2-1,CASSVSSAPRKFF,TGTGCCAGCAGCGTAAGTAGCGCGCCGAGGAAGTTCTTC
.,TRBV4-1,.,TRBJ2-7,CASSPYTRGGDEQYF,TGCGCCAGCAGCCCGTATACTAGGGGGGGAGACGAGCAGTACTTC
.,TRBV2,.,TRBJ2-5,CASSESGETQYF,TGTGCCAGCAGTGAATCGGGAGAGACCCAGTACTTC
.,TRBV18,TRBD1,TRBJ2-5,CASSPRDRPQETQYF,TGTGCCAGCTCACCTCGGGACAGGCCTCAAGAGACCCAGTACTTC
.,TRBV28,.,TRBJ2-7,CASSLSFYEQYF,TGTGCCAGCAGTTTAAGCTTTTACGAGCAGTACTTC
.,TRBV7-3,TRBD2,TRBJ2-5,CASSLRAGQGLAGGGGQETQYF,TGTGCCAGCAGCCTCCGTGCAGGGCAGGGGCTAGCGGGAGGAGGGGGGCAAGAGACCCAGTACTTC
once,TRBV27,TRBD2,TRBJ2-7,CASSLVGRAAYEQYF,TGTGCCAGCAGTTTAGTGGGGAGGGCTGCCTACGAGCAGTACTTC
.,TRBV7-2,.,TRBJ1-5,CASSLPVGQPQHF,TGTGCCAGCAGCTTACCGGTCGGTCAGCCCCAGCATTTT
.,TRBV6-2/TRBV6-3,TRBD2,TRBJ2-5,CASSPTSGKKTQYF,TGTGCCAGCAGCCCTACTAGCGGGAAGAAGACCCAGTACTTC
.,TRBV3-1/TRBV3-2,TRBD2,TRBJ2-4,CASSQVLAGAKNIQYF,TGTGCCAGCAGCCAAGTGCTAGCGGGAGCCAAAAACATTCAGTACTTC
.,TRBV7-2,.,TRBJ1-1,CASSLDGMNTEAFF,TGTGCCAGCAGCTTAGACGGTATGAACACTGAAGCTTTCTTT
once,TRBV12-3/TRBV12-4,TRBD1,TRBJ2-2,CAGGTGSGELFF,TGTGCCGGGGGGACAGGGTCCGGGGAGCTGTTTTTT
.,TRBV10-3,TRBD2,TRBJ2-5,CAIAPGGNQETQYF,TGTGCCATAGCCCCCGGGGGGAACCAAGAGACCCAGTACTTC
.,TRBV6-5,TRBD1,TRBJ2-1,CASNPTSDRGNEQFF,TGTGCCAGCAACCCTACCTCCGACAGGGGCAATGAGCAGTTCTTC
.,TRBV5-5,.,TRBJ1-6,CASGEYNSPLHF,TGTGCCAGCGGGGAGTATAATTCACCCCTCCACTTT
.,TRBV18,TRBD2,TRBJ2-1,CASSPRGSSGSNEQFF,TGTGCCAGCTCACCACGTGGATCCAGCGGGAGTAATGAGCAGTTCTTC
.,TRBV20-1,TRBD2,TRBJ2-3,CSASIFGRGGTDTQYF,TGCAGTGCTAGTATATTCGGGCGGGGGGGGACAGATACGCAGTATTTT
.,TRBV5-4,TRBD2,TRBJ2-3,CASRAGGQDTQYF,TGTGCCAGCAGAGCGGGGGGGCAGGATACGCAGTATTTT
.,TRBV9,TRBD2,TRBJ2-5,CASSRDGSGGQTQYF,TGTGCCAGCAGCAGAGATGGTAGCGGGGGACAGACCCAGTACTTC
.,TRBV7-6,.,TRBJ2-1,CASSLEERRNSYNEQFF,TGTGCCAGCAGCTTAGAGGAGAGACGTAACTCCTACAATGAGCAGTTCTTC
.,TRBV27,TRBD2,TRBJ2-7,CASSLSGGLAVYEQYF,TGTGCCAGCAGTTTATCGGGGGGACTAGCGGTATACGAGCAGTACTTC
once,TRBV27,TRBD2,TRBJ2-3,CASSYHLAGNTDTQYF,TGTGCCAGCAGTTACCATCTAGCGGGAAACACAGATACGCAGTATTTT
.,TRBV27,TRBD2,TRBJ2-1,CASRTLSGRVNNEQFF,TGTGCCAGCAGAACCCTTAGCGGGAGGGTCAACAATGAGCAGTTCTTC
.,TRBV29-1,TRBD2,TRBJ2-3,CSVVGGRVTDTQYF,TGCAGCGTTGTAGGCGGGAGGGTCACAGATACGCAGTATTTT
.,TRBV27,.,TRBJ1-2,CASSLQEGVLGYTF,TGTGCCAGCAGTCTTCAGGAGGGCGTCTTGGGCTACACCTTC
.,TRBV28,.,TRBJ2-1,CASSRRAGGLEQFF,TGTGCCAGCAGTCGTAGGGCAGGGGGACTTGAGCAGTTCTTC
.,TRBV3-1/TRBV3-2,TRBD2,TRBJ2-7,CASSPLAGGGYEQYF,TGTGCCAGCAGCCCACTAGCGGGAGGGGGTTACGAGCAGTACTTC
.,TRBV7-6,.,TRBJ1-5,CASTSSAGINQPQHF,TGTGCCAGCACCTCTTCAGCGGGGATCAATCAGCCCCAGCATTTT
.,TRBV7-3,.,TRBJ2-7,CASSITGFGEQYF,TGTGCCAGCAGCATCACAGGGTTCGGGGAGCAGTACTTC
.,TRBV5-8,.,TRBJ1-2,CASSLFQGGYTF,TGTGCCAGCAGCTTGTTCCAGGGAGGCTACACCTTC
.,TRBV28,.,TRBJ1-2,CASRQDHGYTF,TGTGCCAGCAGACAGGATCATGGCTACACCTTC
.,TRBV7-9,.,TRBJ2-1,CASSFGGVATGNEQFF,TGTGCCAGCAGCTTTGGCGGGGTCGCGACCGGCAATGAGCAGTTCTTC
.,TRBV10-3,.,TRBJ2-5,CAITAGPKGTQYF,TGTGCCATCACGGCAGGCCCTAAAGGGACCCAGTACTTC
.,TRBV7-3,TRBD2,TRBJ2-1,CASSSGLAGGSQFF,TGTGCCAGCAGCTCAGGACTAGCGGGGGGCTCTCAGTTCTTC
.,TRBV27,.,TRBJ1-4,CASSLRGEKLFF,TGTGCCAGCAGCCTCCGGGGGGAAAAACTGTTTTTT
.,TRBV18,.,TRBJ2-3,CASSPVRATDTQYF,TGTGCCAGCTCACCCGTGAGGGCCACAGATACGCAGTATTTT
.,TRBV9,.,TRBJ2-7,CASSVQPRGYAGEQYF,TGTGCCAGCAGCGTCCAGCCCCGAGGGTATGCAGGCGAGCAGTACTTC
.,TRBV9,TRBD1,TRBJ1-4,CASSDGQGATNEKLFF,TGTGCCAGCAGCGATGGACAGGGGGCAACTAATGAAAAACTGTTTTTT
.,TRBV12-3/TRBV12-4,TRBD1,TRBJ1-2,CASRFRGNYGYTF,TGTGCCAGCAGATTCAGGGGGAACTATGGCTACACCTTC
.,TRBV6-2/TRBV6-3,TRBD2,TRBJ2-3,CASSRPTHLLAGGPDTQYF,TGTGCCAGCAGTCGCCCTACCCATTTACTAGCGGGGGGGCCAGATACGCAGTATTTT
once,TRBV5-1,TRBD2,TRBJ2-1,CASSSKRGSYNEQFF,TGCGCCAGCAGCTCCAAGCGGGGCTCCTACAATGAGCAGTTCTTC
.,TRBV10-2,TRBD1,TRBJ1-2,CASRDYRGPFGGYTF,TGCGCCAGCAGGGATTACAGGGGGCCTTTTGGTGGCTACACCTTC
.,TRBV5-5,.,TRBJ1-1,CASSLAFAGGRTEAFF,TGTGCCAGCAGCTTGGCCTTCGCGGGAGGGCGGACTGAAGCTTTCTTT